This T cell receptor beta chain was sequenced in a study of blood T cells in healthy people across ages (dated by TCRdb to about 2015). At the level of the whole study: Template switching captured roughly one uniquely barcoded TCR beta cDNA molecule per two T cells in model experiments. The study measured age-related changes in TCR beta repertoire diversity using deep sequencing normalized with unique cDNA molecular identifiers. To avoid experimental bias, donors of different ages were distributed randomly across sequencing lanes. Four age groups were formed from the donors: young (average about 17 years), middle-aged (approximately 39), aged (about 68) and long-lived (less than 85). For two donors (one aged 18 to 29 and one aged 80 or older), the study analyzed two additional independent replicas of 1 million unique cDNA reads from the same blood draw.

Library prep was done by 5' RACE. The instrument given in TCRdb is Illumina HiSeq 2500. A second PCR of roughly 6 to 11 cycles was run with a J-beta primer mix and a sample-barcoded 5' primer. A template-switch 5' adaptor carrying 12 random nucleotides introduced a unique molecular identifier onto each TCR beta cDNA molecule. Each sample yielded at least 2.5 million CDR3-containing paired-end reads. All of the RNA was converted into first-strand cDNA using the Mint cDNA synthesis kit, with a TRBC-specific oligonucleotide serving as the primer. After uracil-DNA glycosylase treatment, a first 18-cycle PCR used universal primers M1SS and BC2_uni_R on all cDNA. The authors' analysis ran thus. Each sample was normalized by randomly selecting 1 million high-quality reads, each carrying a distinct molecular identifier. Instead of being binned into consensus sequences, reads that shared molecular identifiers were thrown out. MiTCR, run with a Q25 quality threshold and the strictest error-elimination algorithm, handled CDR3 identification, clonotype clustering and error correction. A nonparametric unseen species model using Euler transformation provided a lower-bound estimate of total TCR beta diversity. The raw public reads went through TCRdb reprocessing: fastp at Q25, MiXCR clone calling, in-frame beta chains kept. For every CDR3 protein sequence, its rows merge into one entry that carries the most common genes and DNA. The V and J calls reflect TCRdb's pipeline rather than the authors' work. Counted in this sample were 550,000 to 600,000 distinct CDR3 sequences; around 48% of them appeared once. The top ten hold roughly 25% of the sample.

Via the germline V gene (reference sequence), CDR1 is DFQATT and CDR2 SNEGSKA. The junction carries 23 bases between V and J, which are trimmed by 6 bases and 5 bases respectively. The CDR3 goes from the cysteine to the phenylalanine over 16 residues. Here the CDR3 DNA is all that survives: 48 bases in frame from base 1. Donors were 40 or so systemically healthy Caucasian individuals from Russia aged about 6 to 100 years. Each donor gave 8.5 to 10 milliliters of peripheral blood, collected into EDTA-treated Vacutainer tubes. PBMCs were isolated by Ficoll-Paque density-gradient centrifugation, with at least 6.5 million obtained per sample. Total RNA, at least 6 micrograms per sample, was extracted from PBMCs with Trizol reagent. Naive CD45RAhigh/CD27high T cell percentages were measured by flow cytometry on a PBMC aliquot from every donor. Results the study describes overall, beyond this receptor: As age increased, observed TCR beta diversity per million T cells dropped in a roughly linear way, and a significant reduction was already evident by age around 41. Total diversity estimates from one million sequenced T cells were considered lower bounds and underestimates. The CMV infection status of donors was not known, potentially confounding age-related changes in expanded clonotypes. The percentage of naive T cells measured by flow cytometry correlated strongly with observed TCR beta diversity. Because profiling used bulk unsorted PBMCs, naive and antigen-experienced compartments could not be compared conclusively. The long-lived group showed more naive CD4+ T cells, fewer expanded clones and increased TCR diversity than the aged group, suggesting age selection.

This clonotype was found a few times. No cognate antigen has been identified for it. Per-base qualities were not stored, and no clone one base away is much larger. The sample was blood. This clonotype was obtained from a man older than 75 in good health. The chain is assembled from TRBV20-1 and TRBJ2-1; the D gene could be TRBD1 or TRBD2, each one agreeing over 6 bases. The nucleotide sequence reads TGCAGTGCCCCCGACTTACTAGTTAGGGGGGACAATGAGCAGTTCTTC. Translation gives CSAPDLLVRGDNEQFF.